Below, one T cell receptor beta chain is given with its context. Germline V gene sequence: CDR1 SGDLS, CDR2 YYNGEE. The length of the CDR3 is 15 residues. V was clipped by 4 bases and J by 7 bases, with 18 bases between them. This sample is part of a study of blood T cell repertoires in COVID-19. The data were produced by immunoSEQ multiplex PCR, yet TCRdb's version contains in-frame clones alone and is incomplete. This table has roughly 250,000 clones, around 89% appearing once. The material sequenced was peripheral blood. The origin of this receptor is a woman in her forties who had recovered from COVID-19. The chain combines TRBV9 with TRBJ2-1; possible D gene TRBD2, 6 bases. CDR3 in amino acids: CASSPSPGVGNEQFF. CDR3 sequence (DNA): TGTGCCAGCAGCCCTTCGCCGGGGGTGGGGAATGAGCAGTTCTTC.